This TCR beta chain stems from a study of beta chain features in type 1 diabetes. Study results and caveats: Researchers report that Type 1 diabetes patients had moderately but significantly shorter TCRB CDR3s across all four CD4+ subsets.

The CDR3 has 15 amino acids. Germline-derived CDR1 and CDR2 are SGHRS and YFSETQ. The ends lost 4 bases at V and 8 bases at J; junction bases unmatched: 7. Concerning this clone: Its antigen is unidentified.

The study reverse transcribed the entire isolated RNA, so it sequenced expressed TCRB transcripts. Assay: immunoSEQ multiplex PCR; the TCRdb copy retains only in-frame clones and omits some. The table includes about 120,000 clones, approximately 16% detected once. This chain joins TRBV5-1 and TRBJ2-1; 12 positions match TRBD1. Specimen: central memory CD4+ T cells from blood. The origin of this receptor is a man aged 25-40 years with type 1 diabetes. CDR3 bases: TGCGCCAGCAGCCTGGGACAGGGGGCTGGAGATGAGCAGTTCTTC. Protein product: CASSLGQGAGDEQFF. Together with reference TRBV5-1 and TRBJ2-1, the CDR3 gives the full variable domain: KAGVTQTPRYLIKTRGQQVTLSCSPISGHRSVSWYQQTPGQGLQFLFEYFSETQRNKGNFPGRFSGRQFSNSRSEMNVSTLELGDSALYLCASSLGQGAGDEQFFGPGTRLTVL.